This T cell receptor (beta chain) was obtained from a study of spatial heterogeneity in lung cancer. In the study overall: Beta-chain sequences consistently outnumbered alpha-chain sequences in detection.

By sample fraction, this clonotype is medium-sized. This beta chain is an unintended read in a library built for alpha chains; its size means little. Time point defined: sample taken at primary tumor resection. Sequencing of whole RNA from tumor, nontumor lung or frozen PBMC involved no sorting. There were 72 donors, all of them untreated patients with early-stage non-small cell lung cancer. TCRdb passed the 5' RACE reads through MiXCR, listing each CDR3 protein once. This repertoire shows approximately 4,100 distinct CDR3 sequences, roughly 24% found once; its top ten account for roughly 24%. This CDR3 spans 12 amino acids. Germline V gene lookup returns CDR1 MDHEN and CDR2 SYDVKM. V was trimmed by 8 bases and J by 3 bases, leaving 11 bases between them.

The source is a female donor with early-stage non-small cell lung cancer. This specimen consisted of PBMCs, obtained at surgery. V gene TRBV28 combines with J gene TRBJ2-7, with D tentatively TRBD1 (5 bases). CDR3 in amino acids: CASQDSFYEQYF. The CDR3 DNA follows: TGTGCCAGCCAAGACAGTTTCTACGAGCAGTACTTC.